Below, 3 T cell receptor beta chains from the same sample are listed, as sequenced in a study of T cell repertoires in cytomegalovirus infection. In TCRdb, the reads were re-called with MiXCR into one record per CDR3 protein. The sample has about 250,000 distinct CDR3 sequences, 15% to 20% seen once; the top ten hold about 45%. Source material: CD8+ T cells from PBMCs. All receptors come from a human donor in good health (CMV status not recorded). Some clones in this sample may be carry-over from other donors' samples.

This clonotype was found a few times. The genes are TRBV20-1 and TRBJ2-7; 7 bases match TRBD2. With V trimmed by 7 bases and J by 3 bases, 3 bases remained unmatched. CDR3 length: 11 amino acids. CDR1 and CDR2 from the germline V gene are DFQATT and SNEGSKA (reference sequence). CDR3 in amino acids: CSVGGGYEQYF. CDR3 sequence (DNA): TGCAGTGTTGGCGGGGGCTACGAGCAGTACTTC.

This chain uses TRBV28 with TRBJ1-5; TRBD1 matches at 9 bases. The CDR3 covers 22 residues. The germline V gene encodes CDR1 MDHEN and CDR2 SYDVKM. V was pared by 1 base and J by 3 bases, with 22 bases of the junction left unmatched. CDR3 nucleotides: TGTGCCAGCAGTTTATTTTATGACTCAAGCCCCGAGAGGACAGGGGCCAATCAGCCCCAGCATTTT. Protein: CASSLFYDSSPERTGANQPQHF.

This clonotype has only a few counts. The V gene is TRBV20-1, the J gene TRBJ2-7; no clear D. V was pared by 0 bases and J by 2 bases, with 14 bases between. The CDR3 is made up of 15 amino acids. The V gene's germline CDR1 is DFQATT and CDR2 SNEGSKA (reference sequence). The CDR3 reads CSARDNSRFPYEQYF. The DNA for the CDR3 is TGCAGTGCTAGAGATAATTCGAGATTCCCCTACGAGCAGTACTTC.